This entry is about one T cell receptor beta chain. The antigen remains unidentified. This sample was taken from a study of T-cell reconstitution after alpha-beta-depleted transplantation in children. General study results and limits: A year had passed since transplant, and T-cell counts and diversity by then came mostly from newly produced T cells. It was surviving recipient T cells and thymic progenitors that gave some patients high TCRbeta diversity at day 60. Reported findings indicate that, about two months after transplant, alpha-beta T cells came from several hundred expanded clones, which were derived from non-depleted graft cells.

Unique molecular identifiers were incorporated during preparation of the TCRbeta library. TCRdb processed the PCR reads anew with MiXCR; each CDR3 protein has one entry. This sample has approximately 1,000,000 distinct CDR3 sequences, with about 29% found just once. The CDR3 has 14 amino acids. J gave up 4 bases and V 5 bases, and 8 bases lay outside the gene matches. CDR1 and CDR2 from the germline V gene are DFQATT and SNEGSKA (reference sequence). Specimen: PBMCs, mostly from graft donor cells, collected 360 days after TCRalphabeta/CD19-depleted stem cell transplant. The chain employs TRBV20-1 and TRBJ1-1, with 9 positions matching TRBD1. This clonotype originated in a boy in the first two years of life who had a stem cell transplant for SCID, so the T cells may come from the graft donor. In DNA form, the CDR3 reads TGCAGTGCTTTGTACAGGGGGCGCCTCACTGAAGCTTTCTTT. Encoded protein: CSALYRGRLTEAFF.